The 18 T cell receptor beta chains below were found in one sample sequenced in a study of a mutant IDH1 vaccine in newly diagnosed glioma. The table came from immunoSEQ multiplex PCR; TCRdb's copy has only in-frame clones and leaves some out. The sample contains about 60,000 clones, around 84% of which appear only once. Time point defined: week 11, during vaccination. In every dose of vaccine, 300 ug of mutant IDH1 20-mer peptide was given alongside topical imiquimod. Their target antigens are unknown. The sequences come from PBMCs, collected from a glioma patient whose treatment included an IDH1 peptide vaccine. All receptors derive from a woman aged 50 to 65 with glioma.

The chain combines TRBV5-6 with TRBJ2-5, with D possibly being TRBD2 (7 bases). The CDR3 is 13 amino acids. V lost 4 bases and J lost 5, with 12 bases in between. CDR1 and CDR2 from the germline V gene are SGHDT and YYEEEE. CDR3 sequence reads: CASSPGGGETQYF. The CDR3 bases are TGTGCCAGCAGCCCGGGGGGCGGGGAGACCCAGTACTTC.

This clone came up a few times. V gene TRBV5-6 combines with J gene TRBJ2-5, with D unresolved. The CDR3 runs 12 residues. Between the trimmed V and J ends, which lost 2 bases and 1 base, there was a span of 3 bases. From germline, CDR1 is SGHDT and CDR2 YYEEEE. CDR3 DNA: TGTGCCAGCAGCTTAATCCAAGAGACCCAGTACTTC. It is translated as CASSLIQETQYF. Full variable domain (outside the CDR3, taken from reference TRBV5-6 and TRBJ2-5): DAGVTQSPTHLIKTRGQQVTLRCSPKSGHDTVSWYQQALGQGPQFIFQYYEEEERQRGNFPDRFSGHQFPNYSSELNVNALLLGDSALYLCASSLIQETQYFGPGTRLLVL.

V and J are TRBV7-8 and TRBJ2-7; D gene ambiguous. V was clipped by 5 bases and J by 3 bases, with 5 bases between them. Germline values: CDR1 SGHVS, CDR2 FQNEAQ. This CDR3 has 11 amino acids. The CDR3 reads CASSRNYEQYF. In DNA, the CDR3 is TGTGCCAGCAGCCGGAACTACGAGCAGTACTTC.

The J gene is TRBJ1-1, the V gene TRBV14; no clear D gene. The CDR3 consists of 15 residues. Deletions cut 0 bases from V and 0 bases from J, with 8 bases between. Germline-derived CDR1 and CDR2 are SGHDN and FVKESK. The CDR3 region is CASSQDYRMNTEAFF. CDR3 sequence (DNA): TGTGCCAGCAGCCAAGATTACAGAATGAACACTGAAGCTTTCTTT. Full variable domain (rest looked up from reference TRBV14 and TRBJ1-1): EAGVTQFPSHSVIEKGQTVTLRCDPISGHDNLYWYRRVMGKEIKFLLHFVKESKQDESGMPNNRFLAERTGGTYSTLKVQPAELEDSGVYFCASSQDYRMNTEAFFGQGTRLTVV.

V gene TRBV5-4 combines with J gene TRBJ1-4; tentatively, D is TRBD1 (6 bases). The V end was cut by 2 bases, the J end by 7 bases, with 12 bases between. The germline CDR1 and CDR2 sequences are SGHNT and YYREEE (reference sequence). The CDR3 extends over 14 amino acids. CDR3 nucleotide sequence: TGTGCCAGCAGCTTAGCGGGGGCCGCTGAAAAACTGTTTTTT. It codes for CASSLAGAAEKLFF.

The chain is built from TRBV19 and TRBJ2-3; tentative D call: TRBD2 (6 bases). Germline V CDR1 and CDR2: LNHDA, SQIVND (reference sequence). There are 13 residues in the CDR3. V was cut by 9 bases and J by 2 bases, with 12 bases left in between. The CDR3 region has the DNA TGTGCCAGCTGGGACTCAGACACAGATACGCAGTATTTT. It specifies CASWDSDTDTQYF.

V is TRBV9 and J is TRBJ1-2; TRBD1 is a possible D gene (5 bases). Germline values: CDR1 SGDLS, CDR2 YYNGEE. The CDR3 runs 15 residues. Between the trimmed V and J ends, which lost 0 bases and 4 bases, there was a span of 13 bases. The CDR3: CASSVASQGAYGYTF. CDR3 nucleotides: TGTGCCAGCAGCGTAGCTAGCCAGGGTGCCTATGGCTACACCTTC.

The table lists this clone with a few counts. The rearrangement joins TRBV18 to TRBJ1-2; 8 bases are shared with TRBD1. There are 15 residues in the CDR3. CDR1 and CDR2 (germline): KGHSH, LQKENI. With 3 bases clipped from V and 2 bases from J, the junction kept 5 bases outside the gene matches. For the CDR3, the DNA is TGTGCCAGCTCACCGGAAACAGGGGGGAACTATGGCTACACCTTC. As protein: CASSPETGGNYGYTF. The variable domain in full, with the rest retrieved from reference TRBV18 and TRBJ1-2, is NAGVMQNPRHLVRRRGQEARLRCSPMKGHSHVYWYRQLPEEGLKFMVYLQKENIIDESGMPKERFSAEFPKEGPSILRIQQVVRGDSAAYFCASSPETGGNYGYTFGSGTRLTVV.

The rearrangement uses TRBV10-1 and TRBJ1-1; D call uncertain. CDR1 is WNHNN and CDR2 is SYGVQD in the germline V gene (reference sequence). This CDR3 contains 13 residues. Trimming stripped 1 base from V and 4 bases from J, with 7 bases between. The CDR3 spells CASSELSGTEAFF. The CDR3 DNA follows: TGCGCCAGCAGTGAGTTATCAGGCACTGAAGCTTTCTTT.

This chain joins TRBV2 and TRBJ2-7; D is undetermined. Germline CDR1 SNHLY, CDR2 FYNNEI. Trimming shortened V by 6 bases and J by 4 bases, and 13 bases separated the two germline ends. CDR3 length equals 13 residues. The CDR3 loop reads CASSPPDDYEQYF. CDR3 DNA sequence: TGTGCCAGCAGCCCCCCGGACGATTACGAGCAGTACTTC.

The V call is TRBV27, the J call TRBJ2-2; TRBD2 matches at 8 bases. V trimming: 5 bases; J trimming: 6 bases; junction bases outside the gene matches: 5. The germline gives CDR1 MNHEY, CDR2 SMNVEV (reference sequence). The CDR3 totals 14 residues. DNA of the CDR3: TGTGCCAGCAGTGCTCCGGGGGGGGCCGGGGAGCTGTTTTTT. Protein: CASSAPGGAGELFF.

This clone was recorded a few times. The chain uses TRBV2 and TRBJ2-7; TRBD2 matches at 10 bases. CDR3 length: 12 residues. V lost 11 bases and J lost 6; bases outside the gene matches: 7. Germline values: CDR1 SNHLY, CDR2 FYNNEI. The CDR3 reads CACSSGGLEQYF. The CDR3 DNA reads TGTGCCTGTTCTAGCGGGGGTCTCGAGCAGTACTTC.

This clone has just a few counts. The chain is built from TRBV5-6 and TRBJ1-1, with a possible D match to TRBD1 (5 bases). Germline CDR1 SGHDT, CDR2 YYEEEE. V dropped 0 bases and J dropped 6 bases, with 15 bases sitting between them. The CDR3 has 15 amino acids. CDR3: CASSLGKGLGAEAFF. The CDR3 nucleotides read TGTGCCAGCAGCTTGGGTAAGGGCCTGGGGGCTGAAGCTTTCTTT.

The J gene is TRBJ1-6, the V gene TRBV7-9; D may be TRBD1 (6 bases). The V and J ends lost 5 bases and 7 bases respectively, with 12 bases between them. CDR3 length: 14 amino acids. Germline loops: CDR1 SEHNR, CDR2 FQNEAQ (reference sequence). The CDR3 reads CASSPRQGNSPLHF. The CDR3 coding sequence is TGTGCCAGCAGCCCCCGGCAGGGGAATTCACCCCTCCACTTT.

The chain links TRBV18 to TRBJ2-7, with 11 bases lining up with TRBD2. The length of the CDR3 is 18 residues. V gave up 3 bases and J gave up 1 base; unmatched junction bases: 11. Looked up from germline, CDR1 is KGHSH and CDR2 is LQKENI. The CDR3 coding sequence is TGTGCCAGCTCACCTGCTAGCGGGGGGCTTGCGGTGTCCTACGAGCAGTACTTC. This translates into CASSPASGGLAVSYEQYF.

The rearrangement uses TRBV19 and TRBJ1-1; 12 nucleotides match TRBD1. V shed 6 bases, J shed 0 bases, and the junction held 5 bases outside the gene matches. The CDR3 runs to 16 residues. Germline loops: CDR1 LNHDA, CDR2 SQIVND (reference sequence). CDR3 protein: CASSEGQGAMNTEAFF. DNA of the CDR3: TGTGCCAGTAGCGAGGGACAGGGGGCTATGAACACTGAAGCTTTCTTT.

The chain joins TRBV7-9 to TRBJ1-6, with D unresolved. V was shortened by 3 bases and J by 6 bases, with 9 bases between the two germline ends. Germline values: CDR1 SEHNR, CDR2 FQNEAQ (reference sequence). The CDR3 has 14 residues. The CDR3 nucleotides are TGTGCCAGCAGCTTGGAGACCGTTAATTCACCCCTCCACTTT. Amino acids: CASSLETVNSPLHF. Supplemented by reference TRBV7-9 and TRBJ1-6, the full variable domain reads DTGVSQNPRHKITKRGQNVTFRCDPISEHNRLYWYRQTLGQGPEFLTYFQNEAQLEKSRLLSDRFSAERPKGSFSTLEIQRTEQGDSAMYLCASSLETVNSPLHFGNGTRLTVT.

This chain joins TRBV29-1 and TRBJ2-7, with a possible D match to TRBD1 (6 bases). CDR1 is SQVTM, CDR2 ANQGSEA, per germline. Deletions cut 6 bases from V and 0 bases from J, with 12 bases between. This CDR3 contains 13 residues. The CDR3 here is CSVYGQSSYEQYF. The CDR3 nucleotides are TGCAGCGTATACGGACAGAGCTCCTACGAGCAGTACTTC.